This TCR beta chain comes out of a study of shared clonotypes between healthy human individuals. It was across several immunoSEQ plates that each subset's genomic DNA was evenly split. Measured with immunoSEQ multiplex PCR; TCRdb has only the in-frame clones, and not every one. Of more than 450,000 clones listed, 79% are singletons. On this clone: The junction departs from germline at one end; a sequencing error may be responsible.

This CDR3 is 14 amino acids long. The germline V gene encodes CDR1 MNHNY and CDR2 SVGAGI (reference sequence). The sequencing sample was made of PBMCs. This sequence was found in a woman in her thirties or forties in good health. Some clones in this sample may be carry-over from other donors' samples. This chain joins TRBV6-6 and TRBJ2-1; D unresolved. CDR3 nucleotides: TGTGCCAGCAGTTACTCAAAAGGTTACAGTGAGCAGTTCTTC. Translation: CASSYSKGYSEQFF.